This T cell receptor beta chain originates from a study of post-analysis software for immune sequencing data (dated by TCRdb to between 2014 and 2016). Concerning the study at large: Disease courses on record covered relapsing-remitting, secondary progressive and progressive-relapsing multiple sclerosis, though some patients had no subtype annotation. A subset of samples was prepared in parallel using single-end sample barcoding, then pooled and co-amplified after Illumina adapter ligation. Patient repertoires were compared against roughly 11 previously published healthy control repertoires from donors aged about 6 to 27 years.

This clonotype occurred a few times. Its antigen remains undetermined. Base qualities were left out, and no much larger clone turns up one base away. What the study reported, not specific to this receptor: Multiple sclerosis patients had significantly lower normalized Chao1 diversity than controls, a result that suggests substantial peripheral T-cell clonal expansion. The multiple sclerosis patient group was slightly younger than the control group. Strong co-clustering of samples prepared in the same batch was shown by direct clustering with F measure, prompting a batch-effect correction. Significantly higher frequencies in patients than in controls were found for roughly 5 TRBV segments, including TRBV5-6, TRBV5-1 and TRBV20-1.

The library relied on PCR. Sequencing was carried out with an Illumina HiSeq 2500. To reduce PCR and sequencing biases, unique molecular identifiers were incorporated into the TCR beta cDNA libraries. About 500,000 cDNA molecules were obtained for every 1 to 10 million input T cells, so each molecule roughly corresponded to one T cell. The patient libraries were prepared and sequenced with the same protocol used for the earlier healthy control dataset. Within a given batch, samples were prepared together, multiplexed and sequenced on the same HiSeq lane. The authors' pipeline ran thus. Raw barcoded reads were processed with MIGEC, discarding single-read molecular identifier groups before consensus assembly and CDR3 extraction. VDJtools was used for post-analysis of the clonotype tables, and diversity was normalized by down-sampling every dataset to the size of the smallest sample. To correct batch-related cross-sample contamination, repertoire overlap clustering matched CDR3 amino acid sequences but not nucleotide sequences. In-frame beta chains were kept once TCRdb had trimmed the public reads at Q25 with fastp and called clones with MiXCR. Records with the same CDR3 protein are collapsed into one entry carrying the most frequent genes and DNA. These V and J calls rely on TCRdb rather than the paper's analysis. For this sample the table gives about 540,000 distinct CDR3 sequences, of which approximately 34% were detected only once. The top ten clonotypes cover about 6% of the sample.

V is reduced by 3 bases and J by 5 bases, leaving a spacing of 7 bases between them. As encoded in the germline V gene (reference sequence), CDR1 is LGHDT while CDR2 is YNNKEL. The CDR3, cysteine through phenylalanine, is 12 amino acids long. Only CDR3 DNA is held: 36 bases, read in frame from base 1. TCR beta repertoires were profiled from peripheral blood of roughly 13 young patients with multiple sclerosis to demonstrate the VDJtools post-analysis software. Multiple sclerosis patients were children and adolescents aged roughly 6 to 16 years. The chain couples TRBV3-1 to TRBJ1-1; a confident D gene designation cannot be given. Sequences were obtained from blood. This clonotype originated in a girl aged 2 to 17 with multiple sclerosis. The CDR3 in this case is CASSQSRTEAFF. The nucleotide sequence reads as follows: TGTGCCAGCAGCCAGTCGCGTACTGAAGCTTTCTTT.